One sample yielded the 16 T cell receptor beta chains listed below, sequenced in a study of blood T cell repertoires in COVID-19. Sequenced by immunoSEQ multiplex PCR; TCRdb stores in-frame clones only, minus some. The sample lists roughly 360,000 clones; about 90% were seen once. Input material: PBMCs or T cells enriched from blood (not recorded which). These receptors were collected from a man in his thirties or forties who had recovered from COVID-19.

The chain couples TRBV7-9 to TRBJ2-7, with TRBD1 matching over 9 bases. This CDR3 has 14 amino acids. V dropped 5 bases and J dropped 3; count of bases not matched to a gene: 5. Per the germline V gene, CDR1 is SEHNR and CDR2 is FQNEAQ (reference sequence). The CDR3: CASSRRTGDYEQYF. CDR3 DNA: TGTGCCAGCAGCCGACGGACAGGGGACTACGAGCAGTACTTC.

This clone was observed a few times. CDR3 region: CASSTGLGSTDTQYF. In DNA form, the CDR3 reads TGTGCCAGCAGCACAGGACTAGGTAGCACAGATACGCAGTATTTT. This chain connects TRBV7-2 to TRBJ2-3; 7 bases fit TRBD2. CDR1 is SGHTA, CDR2 FQGNSA, per germline. The CDR3 runs 15 residues. V lost 5 bases to trimming and J lost 0 bases; unmatched junction nucleotides: 5. The whole variable domain, filled in from reference TRBV7-2 and TRBJ2-3, reads GAGVSQSPSNKVTEKGKDVELRCDPISGHTALYWYRQSLGQGLEFLIYFQGNSAPDKSGLPSDRFSAERTGGSVSTLTIQRTQQEDSAVYLCASSTGLGSTDTQYFGPGTRLTVL.

V gene TRBV4-1 combines with J gene TRBJ2-7; TRBD2 matches 9 bases. The CDR3 totals 15 residues. V shed 2 bases and J 0 bases; nucleotides not matched to a gene: 2. Germline V lookup: CDR1 MGHRA, CDR2 YSYEKL. This CDR3 is CASSQLAGSSYEQYF. CDR3 sequence (DNA): TGCGCCAGCAGCCAACTAGCGGGGAGCTCCTACGAGCAGTACTTC.

The CDR3 nucleotides read TGTGCCAGCTGGTCGGGTACTGAAGCTTTCTTT. Residues: CASWSGTEAFF. The rearrangement joins TRBV4-2 to TRBJ1-1; no definite D call. Trimming removed 8 bases at V and 5 bases at J, with 9 bases between. CDR1 is LGHNA, CDR2 YNFKEQ, per germline. The CDR3 contains 11 residues.

The chain uses TRBV2 and TRBJ2-3; 10 bases fit TRBD1. Trimming at V came to 4 bases and at J to 5 bases, leaving 9 bases not matched to a gene. There are 16 residues in the CDR3. Germline assignment: CDR1 SNHLY and CDR2 FYNNEI. The CDR3 DNA is TGTGCCAGCAGTGGACACGTGGACAGGGGGAAAGATACGCAGTATTTT. Translating it yields CASSGHVDRGKDTQYF.

The genes are TRBV7-2 and TRBJ2-7, with 8 bases that match TRBD2. The V segment lost 5 bases and the J segment 3 bases; nucleotides outside the gene matches: 15. This CDR3 is built from 17 residues. The V gene's germline CDR1 is SGHTA and CDR2 FQGNSA. The CDR3 here is CASSLTGGAWNYYEQYF. CDR3 nucleotides: TGTGCCAGCAGCCTGACCGGGGGGGCCTGGAATTACTACGAGCAGTACTTC.

Only one count was recorded for this clone. The V and J genes are TRBV5-1 and TRBJ1-4, with 7 positions matching TRBD1. The CDR3 loop spans 15 amino acids. J was trimmed by 2 bases and V by 2 bases; bases with no gene match: 3. The germline CDR1 and CDR2 sequences are SGHRS and YFSETQ. The CDR3 here is CASSFLGGTNEKLFF. The CDR3 DNA reads TGCGCCAGCAGCTTCTTAGGGGGCACTAATGAAAAACTGTTTTTT.

The V and J genes are TRBV11-1 and TRBJ2-7, with a tentative D call TRBD1 (7 bases). CDR1 and CDR2 (germline): SGHAT, FQDESV (reference sequence). The CDR3 totals 15 residues. V was trimmed by 2 bases and J by 2 bases, leaving 13 bases between them. CDR3 protein: CASSLTGDRTYEQYF. For the CDR3, the DNA is TGTGCCAGCAGCTTAACGGGGGACAGAACCTACGAGCAGTACTTC.

The chain couples TRBV11-2 to TRBJ1-3; possible D gene TRBD1, 5 bases. Between the trimmed V and J ends, which lost 1 base and 4 bases, there was a span of 11 bases. Germline V gene data show CDR1 as SGHAT and CDR2 as FQNNGV. The CDR3 loop spans 15 amino acids. CDR3: CASSLAGTAGNTIYF. In nucleotides, the CDR3 is TGTGCCAGCAGCTTAGCCGGGACTGCCGGAAACACCATATATTTT. Combining the CDR3 with reference TRBV11-2 and TRBJ1-3 gives the whole variable domain EAGVAQSPRYKIIEKRQSVAFWCNPISGHATLYWYQQILGQGPKLLIQFQNNGVVDDSQLPKDRFSAERLKGVDSTLKIQPAKLEDSAVYLCASSLAGTAGNTIYFGEGSWLTVV.

This clone showed up just once. CDR3 loop: CASSSRDRGGTEAFF. The CDR3 nucleotides are TGTGCCAGCAGTTCCCGTGACAGGGGGGGAACTGAAGCTTTCTTT. The genes are TRBV3-1 (or the pseudogene TRBV3-2) and TRBJ1-1; 9 positions agree with TRBD1. The CDR3 is 15 amino acids. CDR1 and CDR2 (germline): LGHDT, YNNKEL (reference sequence). Unmatched junction bases numbered 10, after V lost 6 bases and J lost 5 bases.

This clone was seen a single time. The gene calls are TRBV7-9 and TRBJ2-1; tentatively, D is TRBD2 (5 bases). Germline CDR1 SEHNR, CDR2 FQNEAQ (reference sequence). This CDR3 has 15 amino acids. V was cut by 2 bases and J by 4 bases, with 12 bases left in between. CDR3 sequence: CASSLPGSGYNEQFF. In DNA, the CDR3 is TGTGCCAGCAGCTTACCGGGGTCCGGGTACAATGAGCAGTTCTTC.

This sequence joins TRBV6-1 and TRBJ1-3, with D tentatively TRBD1 (5 bases). Germline V gives CDR1 MNHNS, CDR2 SASEGT. V was trimmed by 1 base and J by 0 bases, leaving 7 bases between them. CDR3 size: 15 residues. The CDR3 protein is CASSEGGGSGNTIYF. CDR3 DNA: TGTGCCAGCAGTGAAGGGGGGGGCTCTGGAAACACCATATATTTT.

This chain links TRBV10-1 with TRBJ2-2, with 9 positions matching TRBD1. Losses at the gene ends were 6 bases for V and 5 bases for J; bases not matched to a gene: 4. Germline V gives CDR1 WNHNN, CDR2 SYGVQD (reference sequence). CDR3 length: 14 amino acids. In DNA form, the CDR3 reads TGCGCCAGCAGCCGTGACAGGGGGACCGGGGAGCTGTTTTTT. It is translated as CASSRDRGTGELFF.

The chain couples TRBV25-1 to TRBJ2-1; 9 bases are a match to TRBD1. Trimming at V came to 5 bases and at J to 6 bases, leaving 8 bases not matched to a gene. Germline V CDR1 and CDR2: MGHDK, SYGVNS. The CDR3 runs to 15 residues. The CDR3 region has the DNA TGTGCCAGCAGTCGCGGGACAGGGTTCCCCAATGAGCAGTTCTTC. Protein product: CASSRGTGFPNEQFF.

This chain joins TRBV6-5 and TRBJ2-3; 9 bases are a match to TRBD2. This CDR3 comprises 16 residues. J gave up 4 bases and V 0 bases, and 5 bases lay outside the gene matches. The germline V gene encodes CDR1 MNHEY and CDR2 SVGAGI. CDR3 in DNA: TGTGCCAGCAGTTACTCGACGCGGGGGGGAGCAGATACGCAGTATTTT. Translated: CASSYSTRGGADTQYF.

The chain carries TRBV19 and TRBJ1-2, with TRBD1 matching over 12 bases. Trimming removed 10 bases from V and 8 bases from J; junction bases left unmatched: 8. The CDR3 has 13 amino acids. CDR1 and CDR2 from the germline V gene are LNHDA and SQIVND (reference sequence). CDR3 nucleotide sequence: TGTGCCACCAGGGGACAGGGGGCCGGGGGCTACACCTTC. Its translation: CATRGQGAGGYTF. The variable domain in full, completed from reference TRBV19 and TRBJ1-2, reads DGGITQSPKYLFRKEGQNVTLSCEQNLNHDAMYWYRQDPGQGLRLIYYSQIVNDFQKGDIAEGYSVSREKKESFPLTVTSAQKNPTAFYLCATRGQGAGGYTFGSGTRLTVV.